The clone carrying this T cell receptor (beta chain) was seen just once. This sample stems from a study of blood T cell repertoires in COVID-19. Study-level background: The origin of the acute and convalescent COVID-19 samples was the United States, Italy and Spain. PBMCs, B-cell-depleted T cells, or T cells were the source of the cDNA or gDNA that made up the material.

Germline loops: CDR1 SGHRS, CDR2 YFSETQ. The CDR3 has 16 amino acids. Trimming removed 3 bases at V and 1 base at J, with 16 bases between. How the authors handled the data: Amplification of reference gene primers was used by the study to estimate nucleated cell counts. The protocol was immunoSEQ multiplex PCR, while the TCRdb copy is restricted to in-frame clones and leaves out a portion. V and J calls plus clone size are reproduced from that table; the DNA served to infer D and trimming. The sample lists about 50,000 clones, roughly 88% occurring once. This rearrangement joins TRBV5-1 to TRBJ1-1; D is possibly TRBD1 (6 bases). The receptor comes from a woman aged 60 to 75 with acute or convalescent COVID-19. The material sequenced was peripheral blood. CDR3 nucleotide sequence: TGCGCCAGCAGCTCGACCGACAGGTCCAGGAACACTGAAGCTTTCTTT. This translates into CASSSTDRSRNTEAFF.